Listed below are T cell receptor beta chains from one sample, sequenced in a study of cytomegalovirus exposure and HLA in healthy donors. Some clones are missing from TCRdb's copy, which holds only in-frame ones; the method was immunoSEQ multiplex PCR. The sample consists of about 140,000 clones, 80% of them appearing once. Sequencing input: PBMCs. The receptors derive from a man between 45 and 60 years old in good health and CMV-seronegative. Each CDR3 is given with its conserved first and last residue. A D gene is named only where the DNA matches it firmly. Some rows mark clone size as missing; the rest say once, few, many or name a class of expanded clone.

CDR3nt	CDR3aa	abundance	d_gene	v_gene	j_gene
TGTGCCAGCAGCACACAGCCTTCAACACACGAAAAACTGTTTTTT	CASSTQPSTHEKLFF	few	-	TRBV9	TRBJ1-4
TGTGCCAGCAGTGAAGCAGGAAAGGGGTGGGCAGATACGCAGTATTTT	CASSEAGKGWADTQYF	-	-	TRBV6-1	TRBJ2-3
TGTGCCAGCACCACGGGAGGAGGCTCAACGACTAATGAAAAACTGTTTTTT	CASTTGGGSTTNEKLFF	once	-	TRBV11-3	TRBJ1-4
TGTGCCAGCAGTGAAGCGCGGTTAAGCGGGCCGAGAAGGAGCGCAGATACGCAGTATTTT	CASSEARLSGPRRSADTQYF	once	-	TRBV2	TRBJ2-3
TGTGCCAGCAGCGGAGACAGGGGGAGGTCCGAGCAGTACTTC	CASSGDRGRSEQYF	-	TRBD1	TRBV6-6	TRBJ2-7
TGCGCCAGCAAGGGGGCTGAGAATCAGCCCCAGCATTTT	CASKGAENQPQHF	once	TRBD1	TRBV5-1	TRBJ1-5
TGTGCCAGCAGCACCGGGACAGGGGCTAGCACAGATACGCAGTATTTT	CASSTGTGASTDTQYF	-	TRBD1	TRBV5-6	TRBJ2-3
TGTGCCAGCAGCATCAGACAGAAAAGCAACACTGAAGCTTTCTTT	CASSIRQKSNTEAFF	-	-	TRBV11-3	TRBJ1-1
TGTGCCAGCAGCTTTGTCGATACAGCCGCTAGCACAGATACGCAGTATTTT	CASSFVDTAASTDTQYF	-	-	TRBV5-6	TRBJ2-3
TGTGCCAGCAGTGATACGGGAGGGCTTGGAGATACGCAGTATTTT	CASSDTGGLGDTQYF	-	TRBD2	TRBV2	TRBJ2-3
TGCGCCAGCAGCTTGGAATGGGGGCGGAATTCACCCCTCCACTTT	CASSLEWGRNSPLHF	-	-	TRBV5-1	TRBJ1-6
TGTGCCAGCAGTATGCTAGCGGGGATTTACAATGAGCAGTTCTTC	CASSMLAGIYNEQFF	once	TRBD2	TRBV7-2	TRBJ2-1
TGTGCCAGCAGCCCGGGGGGGTATAGCAATCAGCCCCAGCATTTT	CASSPGGYSNQPQHF	-	-	TRBV2	TRBJ1-5
TGTGCCAGCAGCCAATCTCGCCCCGGAGGAGGGGTCACTGAAGCTTTCTTT	CASSQSRPGGGVTEAFF	-	-	TRBV16	TRBJ1-1
TGTGCCAGCAGCGCAAGAGGGCCGTCCGAAAGTTCCTACAATGAGCAGTTCTTC	CASSARGPSESSYNEQFF	-	-	TRBV9	TRBJ2-1
TGTGCCAGCTCACCTTATACAGGGGGAGATACGCAGTATTTT	CASSPYTGGDTQYF	-	TRBD1	TRBV18	TRBJ2-3
TGTGCCAGCTCACCGGGACAGGGATCTCAGCCCCAGCATTTT	CASSPGQGSQPQHF	-	TRBD1	TRBV18	TRBJ1-5
TGTGCCAGCAGCTTAGAAATGGGGACAAATCAGCCCCAGCATTTT	CASSLEMGTNQPQHF	-	-	TRBV7-2	TRBJ1-5
TGTGCCAGCTCACCGGGACAGGGTAGAACGGCTGAAGCTTTCTTT	CASSPGQGRTAEAFF	-	TRBD1	TRBV18	TRBJ1-1
TGTGCCAGCAGCTTGTTCGGGAGTGGCGACGAGCAGTACTTC	CASSLFGSGDEQYF	-	-	TRBV7-9	TRBJ2-7
TGTGCCTGGAGTACCGGTGAAAAACTGTTTTTT	CAWSTGEKLFF	-	-	TRBV30	TRBJ1-4
TGTGCCAGCTCTGCGTTCGGGACAGGGAGACACTCTGGGGCCAACGTCCTGACTTTC	CASSAFGTGRHSGANVLTF	-	TRBD1	TRBV5-6	TRBJ2-6
TGTGCCAGCAGTTTGGGAGGGGCGCAAACAGATACGCAGTATTTT	CASSLGGAQTDTQYF	-	TRBD2	TRBV28	TRBJ2-3
TGCGCCAGCAGCTTCGGGGGGCGCGAGACCCAGTACTTC	CASSFGGRETQYF	-	-	TRBV5-1	TRBJ2-5
TGTGCCAGCAGGGGGGGGGCTTTTGACGGAGAAGCTTTCTTT	CASRGGAFDGEAFF	few	-	TRBV6-1	TRBJ1-1
TGTGCCAGCAGTACGGACAGGTGGGGCACTGAAGCTTTCTTT	CASSTDRWGTEAFF	-	TRBD1	TRBV6-5	TRBJ1-1
TGTGCCAGTAGTGAACAGGGGTCCACGAACTCGCCCCAGCATTTT	CASSEQGSTNSPQHF	-	TRBD1	TRBV19	TRBJ1-5
TGCGCCAGCAGCACGCCGGGACAGGGGAACACCGGGGAGCTGTTTTTT	CASSTPGQGNTGELFF	-	TRBD1	TRBV5-1	TRBJ2-2
TGCGCCAGCAGCTTGGCCTCAGGGGCTGGGGCCAACGTCCTGACTTTC	CASSLASGAGANVLTF	-	-	TRBV5-1	TRBJ2-6
TGTGCTAGTGGTTCGACAGGGATGAACACTGAAGCTTTCTTT	CASGSTGMNTEAFF	-	TRBD1	TRBV12-5	TRBJ1-1
TGTGCCAGCAGCTTGCCCATCGGGCAGGAGGCCGAGACCCAGTACTTC	CASSLPIGQEAETQYF	-	-	TRBV5-6	TRBJ2-5
TGTGCCAGCAGCTTAGTCGGTAGCGGGGGCTCCCAGTACTTC	CASSLVGSGGSQYF	-	TRBD2	TRBV7-2	TRBJ2-5
TGTGCCAGCAGCTTAGGTTCGTCTAGCACAGATACGCAGTATTTT	CASSLGSSSTDTQYF	-	-	TRBV11-2	TRBJ2-3
TGCGCCAGCACCTTGGGTATTTTTTTAGCGGGAGGGACCAATGAGCAGTTCTTC	CASTLGIFLAGGTNEQFF	-	TRBD2	TRBV5-1	TRBJ2-1
TGTGCCAGCAGCGGTTCCGGGACAGATTACGAGCAGTACTTC	CASSGSGTDYEQYF	-	TRBD1	TRBV7-9	TRBJ2-7
TGTGCCAGCAGCCGACAGGGAAGGTTCACAGATACGCAGTATTTT	CASSRQGRFTDTQYF	-	TRBD1	TRBV6-5	TRBJ2-3
TGTGCCAGTAGTTTGGACAGGGGCATCTACAATGAGCAGTTCTTC	CASSLDRGIYNEQFF	-	TRBD1	TRBV19	TRBJ2-1
TGTGCCAGCAGCTTGGGTCCGGGGGGAAACACTGAAGCTTTCTTT	CASSLGPGGNTEAFF	-	-	TRBV5-4	TRBJ1-1
TGTGCCAGCAGCTCTGACAGGGCCTACACCGGGGAGCTGTTTTTT	CASSSDRAYTGELFF	-	TRBD1	TRBV5-4	TRBJ2-2
TGTGCCAGCAGCTCCTGGGACAGGGGGAACACTGAAGCTTTCTTT	CASSSWDRGNTEAFF	few	TRBD1	TRBV7-9	TRBJ1-1
TGTGCCAGCAGCTTAGCCCAGGGCGGAGGACAGGGGCTTCAGCCCCAGCATTTT	CASSLAQGGGQGLQPQHF	-	TRBD1	TRBV7-9	TRBJ1-5
TGTGCCAGCAGCTTAGTTACTAGCGGGAGGTACGAGCAGTACTTC	CASSLVTSGRYEQYF	-	TRBD2	TRBV7-6	TRBJ2-7
TGTGCCTGGAGTGTAAGCGGGGCGAGCACAGATACGCAGTATTTT	CAWSVSGASTDTQYF	-	TRBD2	TRBV30	TRBJ2-3
TGTGCCAGCAGCCCCCGGGGCGAGCAGTACTTC	CASSPRGEQYF	few	-	TRBV7-8	TRBJ2-7
TGTGCCAGCAGTGGGAGCTCCTACGAGCAGTACTTC	CASSGSSYEQYF	-	-	TRBV6-5	TRBJ2-7
TGTGCCAGCAGCGTTAGGAGCATGAACACTGAAGCTTTCTTT	CASSVRSMNTEAFF	few	-	TRBV9	TRBJ1-1
TGTGCCAGCAGTCGACAGGGCTCTGGAAACACCATATATTTT	CASSRQGSGNTIYF	-	TRBD1	TRBV6-5	TRBJ1-3
TGCAGCGGTGTTACGGGGATCAACACTGAAGCTTTCTTT	CSGVTGINTEAFF	-	-	TRBV29-1	TRBJ1-1
TGTGCCAGCAGCCTAGAACCCTCAGGGACTAGAGTAGACGAGCAGTACTTC	CASSLEPSGTRVDEQYF	-	TRBD2	TRBV7-6	TRBJ2-7